This TCR beta chain stems from a study of response to subunit inactivated influenza vaccine. Study-wide results and limits: Authors suggested each seasonal flu vaccination may recruit only limited numbers of new T cells.

This clonotype showed up just a few times. What it binds is unknown. From the RT-PCR reads, TCRdb called clonotypes with MiXCR, one entry per CDR3 protein. This repertoire shows 500,000 or so distinct CDR3 sequences, approximately 15% found once; its top ten account for approximately 3%. This CDR3 spans 14 amino acids. Per germline, CDR1 DFQATT and CDR2 SNEGSKA (reference sequence). Trimming cost V 2 bases and J 0 bases, with 10 bases left between them. The TCR originated in a man in his fifties or sixties who received an inactivated influenza vaccine. The source material was CD4+ T cells sorted from PBMCs, sampled less than 30 months after vaccination. The rearrangement joins TRBV20-1 to TRBJ2-5, with D hard to call. The CDR3 protein is CSARSVRDQETQYF. CDR3 nucleotides: TGCAGTGCTAGAAGTGTACGGGACCAAGAGACCCAGTACTTC.